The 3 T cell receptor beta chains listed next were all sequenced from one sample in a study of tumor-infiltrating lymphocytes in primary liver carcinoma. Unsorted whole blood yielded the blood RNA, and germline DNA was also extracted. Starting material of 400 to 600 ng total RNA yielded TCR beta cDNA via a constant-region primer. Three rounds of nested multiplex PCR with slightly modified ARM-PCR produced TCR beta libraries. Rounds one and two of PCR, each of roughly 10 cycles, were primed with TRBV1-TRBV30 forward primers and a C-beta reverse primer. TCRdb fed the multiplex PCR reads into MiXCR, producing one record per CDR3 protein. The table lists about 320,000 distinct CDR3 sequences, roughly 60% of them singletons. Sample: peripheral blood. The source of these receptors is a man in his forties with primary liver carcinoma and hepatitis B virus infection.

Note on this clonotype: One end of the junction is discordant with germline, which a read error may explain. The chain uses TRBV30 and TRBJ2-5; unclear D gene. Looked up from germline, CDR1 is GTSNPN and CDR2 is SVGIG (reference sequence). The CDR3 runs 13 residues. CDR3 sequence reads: CAWSNGLQETQCF. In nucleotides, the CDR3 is TGTGCCTGGAGCAACGGGCTCCAAGAGACCCAGTGCTTC.

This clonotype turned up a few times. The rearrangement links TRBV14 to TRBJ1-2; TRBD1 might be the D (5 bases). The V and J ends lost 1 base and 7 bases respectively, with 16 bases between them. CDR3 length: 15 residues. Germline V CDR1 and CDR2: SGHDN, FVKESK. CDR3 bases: TGTGCCAGCAGCCAAGGGTCGGGGCGTCTAAGTGGCTACACCTTC. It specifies CASSQGSGRLSGYTF.

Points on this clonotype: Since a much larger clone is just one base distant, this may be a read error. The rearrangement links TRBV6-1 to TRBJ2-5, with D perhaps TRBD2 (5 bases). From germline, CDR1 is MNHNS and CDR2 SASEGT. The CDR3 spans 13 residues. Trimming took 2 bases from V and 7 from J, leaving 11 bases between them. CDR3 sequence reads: CASSEWGVGTQYF. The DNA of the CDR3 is TGTGCCAGCAGTGAATGGGGAGTAGGGACCCAGTACTTC.